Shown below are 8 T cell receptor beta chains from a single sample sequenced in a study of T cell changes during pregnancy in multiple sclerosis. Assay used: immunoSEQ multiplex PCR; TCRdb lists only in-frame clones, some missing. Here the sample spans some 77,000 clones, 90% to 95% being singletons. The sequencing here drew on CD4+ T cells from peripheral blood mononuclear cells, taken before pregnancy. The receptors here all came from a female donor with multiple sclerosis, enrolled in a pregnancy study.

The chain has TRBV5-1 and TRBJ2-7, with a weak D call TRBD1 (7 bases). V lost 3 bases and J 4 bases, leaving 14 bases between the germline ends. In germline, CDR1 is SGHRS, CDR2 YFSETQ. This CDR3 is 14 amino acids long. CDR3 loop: CASSWGDRSYEQYF. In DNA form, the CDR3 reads TGCGCCAGCAGCTGGGGGGACAGATCTTACGAGCAGTACTTC.

In nucleotides, the CDR3 is TGTGCCATCAGTGTAGAGACAACCTACACCGGGGAGCTGTTTTTT. Amino acids: CAISVETTYTGELFF. The rearrangement links TRBV10-3 to TRBJ2-2, with D uncertain. CDR3 size: 15 residues. Germline values: CDR1 ENHRY, CDR2 SYGVKD. V was pared by 4 bases and J by 3 bases, with 12 bases between.

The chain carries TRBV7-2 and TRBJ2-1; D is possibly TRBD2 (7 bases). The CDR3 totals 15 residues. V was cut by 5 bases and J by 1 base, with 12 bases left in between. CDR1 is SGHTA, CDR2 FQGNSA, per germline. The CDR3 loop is CASSPGGGSYNEQFF. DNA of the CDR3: TGTGCCAGCAGCCCGGGGGGCGGGTCCTACAATGAGCAGTTCTTC.

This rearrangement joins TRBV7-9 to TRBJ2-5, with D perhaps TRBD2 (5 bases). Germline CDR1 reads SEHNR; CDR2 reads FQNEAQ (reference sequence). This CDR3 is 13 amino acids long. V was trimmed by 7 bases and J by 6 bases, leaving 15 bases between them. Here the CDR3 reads CASKEGGSKTQYF. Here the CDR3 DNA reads TGTGCCAGCAAAGAGGGCGGGTCGAAGACCCAGTACTTC.

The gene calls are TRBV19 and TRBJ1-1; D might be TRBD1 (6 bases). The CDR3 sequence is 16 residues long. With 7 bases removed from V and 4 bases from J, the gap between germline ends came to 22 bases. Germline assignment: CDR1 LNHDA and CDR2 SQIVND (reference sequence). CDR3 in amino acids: CASNAPLLTGGTEAFF. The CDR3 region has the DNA TGTGCCAGTAACGCTCCCCTATTGACAGGCGGCACTGAAGCTTTCTTT.

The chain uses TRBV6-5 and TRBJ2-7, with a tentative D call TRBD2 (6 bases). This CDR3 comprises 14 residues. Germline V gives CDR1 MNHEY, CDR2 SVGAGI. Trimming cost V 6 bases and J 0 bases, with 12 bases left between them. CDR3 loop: CASSLFSGSYEQYF. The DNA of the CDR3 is TGTGCCAGCAGCCTCTTTAGCGGCTCCTACGAGCAGTACTTC.

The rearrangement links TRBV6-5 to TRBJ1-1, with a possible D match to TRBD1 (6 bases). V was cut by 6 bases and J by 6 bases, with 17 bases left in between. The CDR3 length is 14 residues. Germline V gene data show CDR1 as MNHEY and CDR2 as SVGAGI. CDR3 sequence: CASRSTGSLAEAFF. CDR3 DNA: TGTGCCAGCAGATCAACAGGGAGTCTGGCTGAAGCTTTCTTT.

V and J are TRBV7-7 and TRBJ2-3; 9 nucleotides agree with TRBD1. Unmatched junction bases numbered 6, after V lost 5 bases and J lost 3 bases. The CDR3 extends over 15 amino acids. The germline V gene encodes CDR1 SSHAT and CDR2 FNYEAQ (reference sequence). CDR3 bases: TGTGCCAGCAGCCGAGAAGGGACAGGGACAGATACGCAGTATTTT. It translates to CASSREGTGTDTQYF.